These 25 T cell receptor beta chains share one sample of origin, sequenced in a study of identical twins. TCRdb ran MiXCR on the 5' RACE reads and lists one entry per CDR3 protein. The sample records some 440,000 distinct CDR3 sequences, 24% being singletons. These data were also reused for a study on T cells expressing NK-cell markers.

The specimen sequenced was CD4+ T cells sorted from blood. The receptor source for this set is a woman under 30 in good health.

CDR3 residues: CASSRVTGSGNQPQHF. The CDR3 nucleotides are TGTGCCAGCAGCCGAGTGACAGGGTCGGGCAATCAGCCCCAGCATTTT. The chain couples TRBV7-6 to TRBJ1-5; 7 bases are shared with TRBD1. This CDR3 is 16 amino acids long. Per the germline V gene, CDR1 is SGHVS and CDR2 is FNYEAQ. The J segment lost 2 bases and the V segment lost 5 bases, leaving 9 bases of the junction unmatched.

Only a few counts were recorded for this clonotype. J is TRBJ1-3 and V is TRBV9; tentatively, D is TRBD1 (5 bases). Germline-derived CDR1 and CDR2 are SGDLS and YYNGEE. Trimming stripped 3 bases from V and 0 bases from J, with 13 bases between. The length of the CDR3 is 16 residues. CDR3 residues: CASSAGGTFSGNTIYF. In nucleotides, the CDR3 is TGTGCCAGCAGCGCCGGAGGGACCTTCTCTGGAAACACCATATATTTT.

The chain recombines TRBV20-1 with TRBJ1-6, with TRBD1 matching over 11 bases. Germline assignment: CDR1 DFQATT and CDR2 SNEGSKA (reference sequence). This CDR3 comprises 15 residues. J lost 8 bases, V lost 5 bases, and 8 bases had no gene match. The CDR3 DNA follows: TGCAGTGCTGGGGGGACAGGGGGTCCCGATTCACCCCTCCACTTT. Encoded protein: CSAGGTGGPDSPLHF.

This clonotype was detected a few times. The chain is built from TRBV6-1 and TRBJ2-3; 11 positions match TRBD2. Trimming took 6 bases from V and 4 from J; bases not matched to a gene: 9. The CDR3 extends over 16 amino acids. Per germline, CDR1 MNHNS and CDR2 SASEGT. The CDR3: CASRVAGGNRADTQYF. The CDR3 DNA is TGTGCCAGCAGGGTAGCGGGGGGGAACCGAGCAGATACGCAGTATTTT.

This clonotype appeared a few times. The chain joins TRBV20-1 to TRBJ1-2; D gene unclear. This CDR3 is 8 amino acids long. The germline V gene has CDR1 DFQATT and CDR2 SNEGSKA (reference sequence). The CDR3 protein is CSFNGYTF. The CDR3 bases are TGCAGCTTTAATGGCTACACCTTC.

This chain joins TRBV20-1 and TRBJ2-3, with 9 bases that match TRBD2. CDR3 length equals 13 residues. Looked up from germline, CDR1 is DFQATT and CDR2 is SNEGSKA (reference sequence). Germline trimming cut 5 bases from V and 6 bases from J; bases unmatched to any gene: 6. Here the CDR3 reads CSARGLAIDTQYF. DNA of the CDR3: TGCAGTGCTCGGGGACTAGCAATTGATACGCAGTATTTT.

The genes are TRBV7-8 and TRBJ2-3; 8 bases agree with TRBD2. After removal of 7 bases from V and 2 bases from J, the junction contained 5 bases not matched to a gene. Per germline, CDR1 SGHVS and CDR2 FQNEAQ. This CDR3 comprises 14 residues. The CDR3 loop reads CASTRREDTDTQYF. CDR3 in DNA: TGTGCCAGCACCCGGCGGGAGGACACAGATACGCAGTATTTT.

This clonotype was detected a few times. This chain connects TRBV4-2 to TRBJ1-4, with 7 bases identical to TRBD1. Germline CDR1 reads LGHNA; CDR2 reads YNFKEQ. Germline trimming cut 4 bases from V and 11 bases from J; bases unmatched to any gene: 13. This CDR3 is 15 amino acids long. In DNA form, the CDR3 reads TGTGCCAGCAGCCCAGACAGGGCGGATGGGGGGAAACTGTTTTTT. Translation gives CASSPDRADGGKLFF.

The genes are TRBV6-2 or TRBV6-3 and TRBJ2-1; TRBD2 matches at 14 bases. The germline CDR1 and CDR2 sequences are MNHEY and SVGEGT. The CDR3 totals 18 residues. With 2 bases clipped from V and 2 bases from J, the junction kept 5 bases outside the gene matches. CDR3 nucleotide sequence: TGTGCCAGCAGTTACCGACAGGGACTAGCGGGAGCCTACAATGAGCAGTTCTTC. Protein product: CASSYRQGLAGAYNEQFF.

Written as DNA, the CDR3 is TGTGCCAGCAGCTGGGATTATGAGAGAGAGCAGTACTTC. Protein product: CASSWDYEREQYF. The chain links TRBV7-9 to TRBJ2-7; D is uncertain. Looked up from germline, CDR1 is SEHNR and CDR2 is FQNEAQ (reference sequence). V was pared by 4 bases and J by 7 bases, with 14 bases between. The length of the CDR3 is 13 residues.

This clonotype was counted a few times. This chain joins TRBV30 and TRBJ2-3, with 13 bases aligning to TRBD2. Losses at the gene ends were 3 bases for V and 3 bases for J; bases not matched to a gene: 6. The CDR3 consists of 16 residues. Germline V gene sequence: CDR1 GTSNPN, CDR2 SVGIG (reference sequence). Here the CDR3 DNA reads TGTGCCTGGAGACTAGCGGGAGGGTCTTGGACAGATACGCAGTATTTT. It specifies CAWRLAGGSWTDTQYF.

This clonotype has a handful of counts. This chain uses TRBV4-3 with TRBJ1-4; tentatively, D is TRBD1 (5 bases). This CDR3 is 16 amino acids long. Trimming took 1 base from V and 3 from J, leaving 12 bases between them. The V gene's germline CDR1 is LGHNA and CDR2 YSLEER. The CDR3 loop reads CASSQVGGAANEKLFF. The CDR3 bases are TGCGCCAGCAGCCAAGTGGGCGGGGCAGCTAATGAAAAACTGTTTTTT.

The chain joins TRBV25-1 to TRBJ1-1, with D possibly being TRBD1 (6 bases). CDR3 length: 17 residues. V was cut by 6 bases and J by 1 base, with 21 bases left in between. Germline assignment: CDR1 MGHDK and CDR2 SYGVNS. In nucleotides, the CDR3 is TGTGCCAGCAGAGCTCTACAGGGCAGGGTTGGGAACACTGAAGCTTTCTTT. It translates to CASRALQGRVGNTEAFF.

The chain recombines TRBV18 with TRBJ2-1; D is undetermined. The CDR3 is 16 amino acids. Germline CDR1 KGHSH, CDR2 LQKENI. V was cut by 3 bases and J by 0 bases, with 12 bases left in between. The CDR3 DNA reads TGTGCCAGCTCACCCCAAGGCGCGAACTCCTACAATGAGCAGTTCTTC. Translation: CASSPQGANSYNEQFF.

This clonotype was seen more than once but under ten times. The V gene is TRBV20-1, the J gene TRBJ1-6; D may be TRBD1 (5 bases). Germline V lookup: CDR1 DFQATT, CDR2 SNEGSKA (reference sequence). This CDR3 has 14 residues. V shed 0 bases and J shed 7 bases, with 10 bases lying between them. The chain's CDR3 is CSAREGPENSPLHF. CDR3 nucleotide sequence: TGCAGTGCTAGAGAGGGGCCCGAGAATTCACCCCTCCACTTT.

The chain joins TRBV20-1 to TRBJ2-7; TRBD1 might be the D (7 bases). Trimming removed 5 bases from V and 6 bases from J, with 20 bases in between. Germline-derived CDR1 and CDR2 are DFQATT and SNEGSKA (reference sequence). CDR3 length: 14 amino acids. CDR3 sequence reads: CSAGILRGAFEQYF. The CDR3 DNA is TGCAGTGCTGGAATTCTCAGGGGGGCCTTCGAGCAGTACTTC.

This sequence joins TRBV7-2 and TRBJ2-5; D is undetermined. The CDR3 consists of 13 residues. V lost 5 bases, J lost 0 bases, and 7 bases lay in between. The germline CDR1 and CDR2 sequences are SGHTA and FQGNSA. CDR3 sequence (DNA): TGTGCCAGCAGCGGACCCGACCAAGAGACCCAGTACTTC. It specifies CASSGPDQETQYF.

The chain recombines TRBV7-3 with TRBJ1-3; D is unresolved. This CDR3 has 13 amino acids. Germline V gene lookup returns CDR1 SGHTA and CDR2 FQGTGA. Trimming took off 6 bases at V and 7 bases at J, with 13 bases between the two ends. CDR3 sequence reads: CASRTSGSNTIYF. CDR3 sequence (DNA): TGTGCCAGCAGAACTTCGGGTTCTAACACCATATATTTT.

This clonotype was counted between two and nine times. The chain has TRBV7-9 and TRBJ2-2, with a tentative D call TRBD1 (5 bases). The CDR3 covers 14 residues. Trimming cost V 5 bases and J 4 bases, with 11 bases left between them. From germline, CDR1 is SEHNR and CDR2 FQNEAQ (reference sequence). CDR3 nucleotide sequence: TGTGCCAGCAGCCCCGATGGGGCCACCGGGGAGCTGTTTTTT. The encoded protein is CASSPDGATGELFF. Full variable domain (outside the CDR3, taken from reference TRBV7-9 and TRBJ2-2): DTGVSQNPRHKITKRGQNVTFRCDPISEHNRLYWYRQTLGQGPEFLTYFQNEAQLEKSRLLSDRFSAERPKGSFSTLEIQRTEQGDSAMYLCASSPDGATGELFFGEGSRLTVL.

This clonotype turned up a few times. The chain joins TRBV6-5 to TRBJ2-7, with D possibly TRBD1 on 6 matching bases. The ends were cut back, 0 bases at V and 0 bases at J, with 9 bases in the middle. This CDR3 region has 15 residues. CDR1 is MNHEY, CDR2 SVGAGI, per germline. The CDR3 DNA follows: TGTGCCAGCAGTTACTCGGACAGTAGCTCCTACGAGCAGTACTTC. Protein product: CASSYSDSSSYEQYF.

The chain links TRBV20-1 to TRBJ2-2; D may be TRBD1 (5 bases). Per the germline V gene, CDR1 is DFQATT and CDR2 is SNEGSKA (reference sequence). Deletions cut 0 bases from V and 7 bases from J, with 15 bases between. The CDR3 totals 15 residues. CDR3 nucleotide sequence: TGCAGTGCTAGAGATAGGCAGGGCTGGATCGGGGAGCTGTTTTTT. Protein: CSARDRQGWIGELFF.

This clonotype was seen a few times. The V and J genes are TRBV4-3 and TRBJ2-1, with TRBD2 identical over 7 bases. This CDR3 comprises 15 residues. Per the germline V gene, CDR1 is LGHNA and CDR2 is YSLEER. V lost 2 bases and J lost 2; bases outside the gene matches: 3. CDR3 loop: CASSQQGTTYNEQFF. For the CDR3, the DNA is TGCGCCAGCAGCCAACAAGGGACTACCTACAATGAGCAGTTCTTC.

The chain is built from TRBV7-9 and TRBJ2-4; D remains ambiguous. Trimming pared 5 bases from V and 1 base from J, leaving 15 bases between. CDR1 SEHNR and CDR2 FQNEAQ come from the germline V gene (reference sequence). The CDR3 runs 16 residues. The CDR3 DNA sequence: TGTGCCAGCAGCCTCTGGACCTTAGGCGCCAAAAACATTCAGTACTTC. Encoded protein: CASSLWTLGAKNIQYF.

The rearrangement links TRBV7-9 to TRBJ1-2, with D unclear. The V end lost 5 bases, the J end lost 2 bases, and 12 bases lay between the germline ends. The length of the CDR3 is 14 residues. Germline V gene data show CDR1 as SEHNR and CDR2 as FQNEAQ (reference sequence). CDR3 in amino acids: CASSPVEGNYGYTF. DNA of the CDR3: TGTGCCAGCAGCCCCGTAGAGGGAAACTATGGCTACACCTTC.

This clonotype was found a few times. The chain combines TRBV12-3 or TRBV12-4 with TRBJ2-3, with 8 bases lining up with TRBD2. J lost 7 bases, V lost 6 bases, and 15 bases had no gene match. The CDR3 covers 16 residues. The CDR3 nucleotides are TGTGCCAGCAGCTCTACCTCCGGGGGGGGTCTAAATACGCAGTATTTT. It is translated as CASSSTSGGGLNTQYF.